These T cell receptor beta chains were read from a single sample in a study of technical replicates of blood from a handful of donors. This table comes from immunoSEQ multiplex PCR, and its TCRdb copy is limited to in-frame clones, with some not included. The top ten clones hold around 5% of a sample with 60,000 to 65,000 clones, 75% to 90% of them seen once. The sample was PBMCs. The receptor source for this set is a human donor in good health. Some clones in this sample may be carry-over from other donors' samples. Both conserved end residues are part of each CDR3. Fields, in order: clone size, J gene, D gene, V gene, CDR3 DNA, CDR3 protein. A D gene is named only where the DNA matches it firmly. Where a row states a size, it is once, few, many or the class of an expanded clone; other rows omit it.

- | TRBJ1-2 | - | TRBV10-3 | TGTGCCATCAGCCCTTCCGAGGGTAACTATGGCTACACCTTC | CAISPSEGNYGYTF
- | TRBJ2-1 | TRBD2 | TRBV4-2 | TGTGCCAGCAGCGCAGGGGTTATAGCGGGAGGTAATAACAATGAGCAGTTCTTC | CASSAGVIAGGNNNEQFF
- | TRBJ1-2 | - | TRBV9 | TGTGCCAGCAGCGTAGAACAGGGCCGATATGGCTACACCTTC | CASSVEQGRYGYTF
- | TRBJ2-1 | - | TRBV5-4 | TGTGCCAGCAGCTTGGTCGGCGGGATTGAGCAGTTCTTC | CASSLVGGIEQFF
- | TRBJ2-3 | - | TRBV15 | TGTGCCACCAGCTCCCCGTCCAGGGGCATACATACGCAGTATTTT | CATSSPSRGIHTQYF
- | TRBJ1-2 | TRBD1 | TRBV7-2 | TGTGCCAGCAGCCGGGGACAGGGGATGTATGGCTACACCTTC | CASSRGQGMYGYTF
- | TRBJ2-4 | TRBD1 | TRBV27 | TGTGCCAGCAGTTTCACAGGGGGGAACATTCAGTACTTC | CASSFTGGNIQYF
- | TRBJ2-1 | TRBD2 | TRBV6-5 | TGTGCCAGCAGAACGACTAGCGGGGCCAATGAGCAGTTCTTC | CASRTTSGANEQFF
- | TRBJ1-1 | - | TRBV9 | TGTGCCAGCAGTAGGGAACAGGGGAACACTGAAGCTTTCTTT | CASSREQGNTEAFF
once | TRBJ2-1 | - | TRBV7-9 | TGTGCCAGCATCCTGTACTATGGGAGCTCCTACAATGAGCAGTTCTTC | CASILYYGSSYNEQFF
- | TRBJ1-3 | - | TRBV5-5 | TGTGCCAGCAGCCACAGACTATTCTCTGGAAACACCATATATTTT | CASSHRLFSGNTIYF
- | TRBJ1-4 | TRBD1 | TRBV7-9 | TGTGCCAGCAGCCGGGCCCAACAGGGGGCAAAACTGTTTTTT | CASSRAQQGAKLFF
- | TRBJ2-6 | TRBD1 | TRBV4-2 | TGTGCCAGCAGCCTTGAGACAGGGGCGAGAGGGGCCAACGTCCTGACTTTC | CASSLETGARGANVLTF
- | TRBJ2-5 | - | TRBV11-2 | TGTGCCAGCAGCCCCCGACGAGGGAGAGAAGAGACCCAGTACTTC | CASSPRRGREETQYF
- | TRBJ1-4 | - | TRBV10-1 | TGCGCCAGCTCCATTAATGAAAAACTGTTTTTT | CASSINEKLFF
- | TRBJ2-1 | TRBD1 | TRBV7-2 | TGTGCCAGCAGCGGGGACAGGGGACGCTACAATGAGCAGTTCTTC | CASSGDRGRYNEQFF
- | TRBJ2-2 | TRBD1 | TRBV2 | TGTGCCAGCAGAGGGACAGGGAGGAACACCGGGGAGCTGTTTTTT | CASRGTGRNTGELFF
once | TRBJ2-3 | - | TRBV27 | TGTGCCAGCAGTTTAAACCCGGACAGCCGTTTCGATACGCAGTATTTT | CASSLNPDSRFDTQYF
- | TRBJ2-1 | TRBD2 | TRBV4-1 | TGCGCCAGCAGGGATCTAGCGGGAGGGATCTACAATGAGCAGTTCTTC | CASRDLAGGIYNEQFF
once | TRBJ2-7 | - | TRBV4-2 | TGTGCCAGCAGCCAAGAGCAGGGGCCCACCTACGAGCAGTACTTC | CASSQEQGPTYEQYF
once | TRBJ2-7 | TRBD2 | TRBV6-1 | TGTGCCAGCAGTACTCCTAGCGGGTCCTCCTACGAGCAGTACTTC | CASSTPSGSSYEQYF
- | TRBJ2-3 | TRBD2 | TRBV4-2 | TGTGCCAGCAGCCAAGAAGGGACTAGACGGTCGGCAGATACGCAGTATTTT | CASSQEGTRRSADTQYF
- | TRBJ2-7 | - | TRBV19 | TGTGCCAGCCAGCAAGGGGTGGGCGAGCAGTACTTC | CASQQGVGEQYF
- | TRBJ2-1 | TRBD1 | TRBV5-1 | TGCGCCAGCAGCCGGACGGGACAGGGGAGTCTAGGTGAGCAGTTCTTC | CASSRTGQGSLGEQFF
- | TRBJ2-3 | - | TRBV5-1 | TGCGCCAGCAGCTTGGGCAGGGAAGTAGATACGCAGTATTTT | CASSLGREVDTQYF
- | TRBJ1-6 | - | TRBV7-6 | TGTGCCAGCACCCTTCTGAACGTCGGGGGTAATTCACCCCTCCACTTT | CASTLLNVGGNSPLHF
- | TRBJ2-7 | TRBD2 | TRBV9 | TGTGCCAGCAGCGTAGGACAAATCACTAGCGGGAGCTTCGAGCAGTACTTC | CASSVGQITSGSFEQYF
- | TRBJ1-1 | TRBD1 | TRBV13 | TGTGCCAGCAGCTTCACAGGGGGTACTGAAGCTTTCTTT | CASSFTGGTEAFF
- | TRBJ2-2 | TRBD2 | TRBV4-2 | TGTGCCAGCAGCCAAGCCGTGGGGGGACTAGCGGGAGCCCCCGGGGAGCTGTTTTTT | CASSQAVGGLAGAPGELFF
- | TRBJ1-6 | - | TRBV19 | TGTGCCAGTAGGCTGGGGGGGAATTCACCCCTCCACTTT | CASRLGGNSPLHF
few | TRBJ1-2 | - | TRBV7-2 | TGTGCCAGCAGCTTTATTGAGAAGAACTATGGCTACACCTTC | CASSFIEKNYGYTF
- | TRBJ2-7 | TRBD1 | TRBV10-3 | TGTGCCATCACAGGGGGCTACGCCTACGAGCAGTACTTC | CAITGGYAYEQYF
- | TRBJ2-2 | - | TRBV9 | TGTGCCAGCAGCGTAGACTACAAAACACTCCACCGGGAGCTGTTTTTT | CASSVDYKTLHRELFF
- | TRBJ1-3 | - | TRBV6-1 | TGTGCCAGCAGTGAACCGACAGGACTCTCTGGAAACACCATATATTTT | CASSEPTGLSGNTIYF
- | TRBJ1-1 | - | TRBV19 | TGTGCCAGCAGCCTGGGGGGGAACACTGAAGCTTTCTTT | CASSLGGNTEAFF
- | TRBJ1-6 | - | TRBV7-9 | TGTGCCAGCAGCTCCGGTAATTCACCCCTCCACTTT | CASSSGNSPLHF
- | TRBJ2-5 | - | TRBV2 | TGTGCCACCTCCCCTCGGGGATACCAAGAGACCCAGTACTTC | CATSPRGYQETQYF
- | TRBJ2-2 | TRBD2 | TRBV2 | TGTGCCAGCAGTCCAGCGGGGGGATACACCGGGGAGCTGTTTTTT | CASSPAGGYTGELFF
- | TRBJ1-4 | - | TRBV5-1 | TGCGCCAGCTCGGGGAATAACAATGAAAAACTGTTTTTT | CASSGNNNEKLFF
- | TRBJ2-1 | - | TRBV7-2 | TGTGCCAGCAGCTCCCTAACGAGCGAGCAGTTCTTC | CASSSLTSEQFF
- | TRBJ2-5 | - | TRBV4-1 | TGCGCCAGCAGTTGGGGCCGAGTAGCGGTGGATCAAGAGACCCAGTACTTC | CASSWGRVAVDQETQYF
- | TRBJ2-1 | TRBD2 | TRBV5-1 | TGCGCCAGCAGCACTAGCGGAGCTTACAATGAGCAGTTCTTC | CASSTSGAYNEQFF
- | TRBJ1-2 | TRBD1 | TRBV4-2 | TGTGCCAGCAGCCAAGATGGTGCAACAGGGGGCAACTATGGCTACACCTTC | CASSQDGATGGNYGYTF
- | TRBJ2-1 | - | TRBV27 | TGTGCCAGCAGTTTAGCAGTAGGAGTCGTGAAGCAGTTCTTC | CASSLAVGVVKQFF
few | TRBJ2-7 | TRBD2 | TRBV7-9 | TGTGCCAGCAGCCCCCTGGGGACTAGTCCCCACGAGCAGTACTTC | CASSPLGTSPHEQYF
- | TRBJ2-1 | - | TRBV7-2 | TGTGCCAGCACCCCCGGGAGTTTGGTCTACAATGAGCAGTTCTTC | CASTPGSLVYNEQFF
- | TRBJ1-2 | - | TRBV27 | TGTGCCAGCAGGGGGATAGACGGAGGGGGCTACACCTTC | CASRGIDGGGYTF